This is a list of T cell receptor beta chains from one sample in a study of shared clonotypes between healthy human individuals. Some clones are missing from TCRdb's copy, which holds only in-frame ones; the method was immunoSEQ multiplex PCR. Of about 600,000 clones in the sample, 95% to 98% are singletons; the top ten hold roughly 0.29%. The sample was naive CD8+ T cells sorted from blood. The receptors shown here come from a man aged 30 to 39 in good health. Both conserved end residues are part of each CDR3. The D gene is left open where the match is weak. Clone size appears in some rows only: once, few, many, or a class for an expanded clone.

abundance | j_gene | d_gene | len | v_gene | CDR3nt | CDR3aa
- | TRBJ2-5 | TRBD1 | 15 | TRBV11-2 | TGTGCCAGCAGCTACTTGGGGACAGAGCAAGAGACCCAGTACTTC | CASSYLGTEQETQYF
- | TRBJ2-1 | - | 16 | TRBV11-2 | TGTGCCAGCAGCTATGCGGTCGGGGGGCGGGAGTTTGTGCAGTTCTTC | CASSYAVGGREFVQFF
- | TRBJ2-3 | - | 16 | TRBV4-1 | TGCGCCAGCAGCCAAGGAGACGCCATTCGCACAGATACGCAGTATTTT | CASSQGDAIRTDTQYF
- | TRBJ2-7 | - | 15 | TRBV28 | TGTGCCAGCGAGCGAAGGGTGGCCAGCTCCTACGAGCAGTACTTC | CASERRVASSYEQYF
- | TRBJ2-1 | TRBD2 | 17 | TRBV6-1 | TGTGCCAGCAGTGCCTGGGAGGGACTAGCGGGAGGCGGGGAGCAGTTCTTC | CASSAWEGLAGGGEQFF
- | TRBJ2-1 | - | 12 | TRBV7-9 | TGTGCCAGCAGCTTACGGGGGACTGAGCAGTTCTTC | CASSLRGTEQFF
- | TRBJ2-1 | - | 15 | TRBV7-2 | TGTGCCAGCAGCTCCGGTGTAGCGGTTAACAATGAGCAGTTCTTC | CASSSGVAVNNEQFF
- | TRBJ2-7 | TRBD2 | 15 | TRBV27 | TGTGCCAGCAGCCTCTTGAGCGGGAGGGCCTACGAGCAGTACTTC | CASSLLSGRAYEQYF
- | TRBJ2-1 | TRBD1 | 12 | TRBV5-4 | TGTGCCAGCAGCTCCACAGGGGGCGAGCAGTTCTTC | CASSSTGGEQFF
once | TRBJ1-5 | - | 12 | TRBV19 | TGTGCCAGTAGTTTTAGGGCTCCGCCCCAGCATTTT | CASSFRAPPQHF
- | TRBJ2-2 | TRBD1 | 14 | TRBV2 | TGTGCCAGCATTGGGACAGGGAACACCGGGGAGCTGTTTTTT | CASIGTGNTGELFF
- | TRBJ2-7 | - | 14 | TRBV9 | TGTGCCAGCAGCCCAGGGCAAGAGGGCTACGAGCAGTACTTC | CASSPGQEGYEQYF
- | TRBJ2-1 | TRBD2 | 13 | TRBV29-1 | TGCAGCGTTGTAAGCGGGATCGGCAATGAGCAGTTCTTC | CSVVSGIGNEQFF
- | TRBJ2-7 | - | 13 | TRBV19 | TGTGCCAGTAGTATGGACCGATACTACGAGCAGTACTTC | CASSMDRYYEQYF
- | TRBJ2-3 | - | 13 | TRBV7-6 | TGTGCCAGCAGCTTAGACCGCGGAGGGTATTCGTATTTT | CASSLDRGGYSYF
- | TRBJ1-5 | TRBD1 | 16 | TRBV4-1 | TGCGCCAGCAGCCAAGAGCTGGGAGACAGGGTGCAGCCCCAGCATTTT | CASSQELGDRVQPQHF
once | TRBJ2-3 | TRBD1 | 16 | TRBV27 | TGTGCCAGCAGTTTCAACAGGGGGCGAGCGACAGATACGCAGTATTTT | CASSFNRGRATDTQYF
- | TRBJ1-5 | - | 16 | TRBV19 | TGTGCCAGTAGTACGCCAGCCGGGGTTAGCAATCAGCCCCAGCATTTT | CASSTPAGVSNQPQHF
- | TRBJ2-1 | TRBD2 | 17 | TRBV7-8 | TGTGCCAGCAGCATTAGATTCCCTAGCGGCTCCTACAATGAGCAGTTCTTC | CASSIRFPSGSYNEQFF
- | TRBJ2-1 | - | 14 | TRBV29-1 | TGCAGCGTTGAACGGCGGGAAATGTACAATGAGCAGTTCTTC | CSVERREMYNEQFF
- | TRBJ2-7 | - | 13 | TRBV7-9 | TGTGCCAGCAGTCCCCCGGGCGTGTACGAGCAGTACTTC | CASSPPGVYEQYF
- | TRBJ2-7 | - | 12 | TRBV30 | TGTGCCTGGAGCGGACCCTCGGAAGCGCAGTACTTC | CAWSGPSEAQYF
once | TRBJ1-1 | - | 14 | TRBV29-1 | TGCAGCGTTGATTCGACAGGAGGGATCACTGAAGCTTTCTTT | CSVDSTGGITEAFF
- | TRBJ2-1 | - | 16 | TRBV6-5 | TGTGCCAGCAGTTATAGTGGGGGAGAACCAAACAATGAGCAGTTCTTC | CASSYSGGEPNNEQFF
- | TRBJ2-7 | - | 13 | TRBV19 | TGTGCCAGTAGTATCTCCACGTCCTACGAGCAGTACTTC | CASSISTSYEQYF
- | TRBJ1-5 | TRBD1 | 15 | TRBV7-9 | TGTGCCAGCAGCCACGGGACAGGGGGCAATCAGCCCCAGCATTTT | CASSHGTGGNQPQHF
few | TRBJ2-5 | TRBD1 | 15 | TRBV6-5 | TGTGCCAGCAGTTACGGACAGGCTTACAAAGAGACCCAGTACTTC | CASSYGQAYKETQYF
- | TRBJ2-5 | - | 13 | TRBV6-5 | TGTGCCAGCAGTCACCCCTCCCAAGAGACCCAGTACTTC | CASSHPSQETQYF
- | TRBJ2-7 | - | 13 | TRBV15 | TGTGCCACCAGCAGCGGGACCTACTACGAGCAGTACTTC | CATSSGTYYEQYF
- | TRBJ1-4 | TRBD1 | 15 | TRBV10-3 | TGTGCCATCAGTGAGTCGATGGGACAGGGTCAAAAACTGTTTTTT | CAISESMGQGQKLFF
- | TRBJ2-2 | - | 16 | TRBV7-6 | TGTGCCAGCAGCTTAATGACCGGGGTAAACACCGGGGAGCTGTTTTTT | CASSLMTGVNTGELFF
- | TRBJ2-1 | TRBD2 | 15 | TRBV9 | TGTGCCAGCAGCGTAGGACTAGCGGAAAGCAATGAGCAGTTCTTC | CASSVGLAESNEQFF
- | TRBJ2-5 | TRBD1 | 13 | TRBV28 | TGTGCCAGCAGCGACAGGGGCCAAGAGACCCAGTACTTC | CASSDRGQETQYF
- | TRBJ1-1 | TRBD1 | 15 | TRBV10-3 | TGTGCCATCAGTGAGTCAGGACAGGGGAACACTGAAGCTTTCTTT | CAISESGQGNTEAFF
- | TRBJ2-1 | - | 13 | TRBV28 | TGTGCCAGCAGTTTAGAAATCTTCAATGAGCAGTTCTTC | CASSLEIFNEQFF
- | TRBJ1-1 | - | 10 | TRBV5-8 | TGTGCCAGCAGCTTGGCTGTAGCTTTCTTT | CASSLAVAFF
- | TRBJ2-7 | TRBD1 | 14 | TRBV4-1 | TGCGCCAGCAGCCCCCCCTCAGGGGGCTACGAGCAGTACTTC | CASSPPSGGYEQYF
- | TRBJ2-5 | - | 15 | TRBV7-9 | TGTGCCAGCAGCCGAGATGGACACGATCAAGAGACCCAGTACTTC | CASSRDGHDQETQYF
- | TRBJ1-1 | - | 13 | TRBV27 | TGTGCCACTTCACAGGCGATGAACACTGAAGCTTTCTTT | CATSQAMNTEAFF
- | TRBJ1-2 | - | 14 | TRBV13 | TGTGCCAGCAGCTTAGAAGGGTTGTCCTATGGCTACACCTTC | CASSLEGLSYGYTF
- | TRBJ2-5 | TRBD1 | 15 | TRBV5-4 | TGTGCCAGCAGCTTTGGACAGGGTGACCAAGAGACCCAGTACTTC | CASSFGQGDQETQYF
- | TRBJ2-1 | TRBD2 | 15 | TRBV4-2 | TGTGCCAGCAGCGACCACACTAGCGTAGACAATGAGCAGTTCTTC | CASSDHTSVDNEQFF
- | TRBJ2-2 | TRBD1 | 14 | TRBV11-2 | TGTGCCAGCAGCCCACAGGGGGCGCCCGGGGAGCTGTTTTTT | CASSPQGAPGELFF
- | TRBJ1-1 | TRBD1 | 15 | TRBV7-9 | TGTGCCAGCAGCTTTGACAGGGGGCTGAGCACTGAAGCTTTCTTT | CASSFDRGLSTEAFF
- | TRBJ2-7 | - | 15 | TRBV9 | TGTGCCAGCAGCGTAGATCAGACATCCTCCTACGAGCAGTACTTC | CASSVDQTSSYEQYF
- | TRBJ2-2 | - | 12 | TRBV9 | TGTGCCAGCAGCGTGCGCCCCGGGGAGCTGTTTTTT | CASSVRPGELFF